This entry lists 15 T cell receptor beta chains sequenced from one sample in a study of T cells after yellow fever vaccination. TCRdb re-derived calls from the 5' RACE reads in MiXCR, one entry per CDR3 protein. Among about 73,000 distinct CDR3 sequences listed, around 7.3% were seen once. This material consisted of CD8+ T cells sorted from PBMCs, taken on the day of the yellow fever booster vaccination. The receptor source for this set is a man aged 25 to 45 who received the YFV17D yellow fever vaccine.

The table lists this clonotype with a few counts. This sequence joins TRBV5-1 and TRBJ1-5; tentative D call: TRBD1 (6 bases). Looked up from germline, CDR1 is SGHRS and CDR2 is YFSETQ. The CDR3 sequence is 17 residues long. Trimming stripped 0 bases from V and 5 bases from J, with 18 bases between. Written as DNA, the CDR3 is TGCGCCAGCAGCTTGGCGGGGGGGCGGGCATACGATCAGCCCCAGCATTTT. Encoded protein: CASSLAGGRAYDQPQHF.

This clonotype was counted at least ten times. The CDR3 region has the DNA TGTGCCAGCAGTTTAGCGCACACTGAAGCTTTCTTT. This codes for CASSLAHTEAFF. The V gene is TRBV12-3 or TRBV12-4, the J gene TRBJ1-1; D remains ambiguous. V dropped 0 bases and J dropped 3 bases, with 2 bases sitting between them. CDR3 size: 12 residues.

This clonotype has at least ten counts. The J gene is TRBJ2-3, the V gene TRBV5-6; tentative D call: TRBD1 (5 bases). V gave up 6 bases and J gave up 0 bases, with 11 bases separating them. CDR1 and CDR2 (germline): SGHDT, YYEEEE. This CDR3 spans 14 amino acids. CDR3 DNA sequence: TGTGCCAGCATCTCTTCAGGGAGCACAGATACGCAGTATTTT. It specifies CASISSGSTDTQYF. The whole variable domain, filled in from reference TRBV5-6 and TRBJ2-3, reads DAGVTQSPTHLIKTRGQQVTLRCSPKSGHDTVSWYQQALGQGPQFIFQYYEEEERQRGNFPDRFSGHQFPNYSSELNVNALLLGDSALYLCASISSGSTDTQYFGPGTRLTVL.

This clonotype was detected ten times or more. The V gene is TRBV27, the J gene TRBJ2-2; either TRBD1 or TRBD2 may supply D (6 bases each). Trimming stripped 3 bases from V and 6 bases from J, with 11 bases between. The length of the CDR3 is 14 residues. Germline V CDR1 and CDR2: MNHEY, SMNVEV (reference sequence). As DNA, the CDR3 is TGTGCCAGCAGTTTTGGGGGCGGGGCCGGGGAGCTGTTTTTT. Translated: CASSFGGGAGELFF.

This clonotype has just a few counts. CDR3 bases: TGTGCCAGCAGTACGGGGCCGAGCTACAATGAGCAGTTCTTC. Translated, it gives CASSTGPSYNEQFF. The rearrangement uses TRBV6-1 and TRBJ2-1; D is perhaps TRBD1 or TRBD2 (5 bases each). CDR3 size: 14 residues. Germline V gene sequence: CDR1 MNHNS, CDR2 SASEGT. With 5 bases removed from V and 3 bases from J, the gap between germline ends came to 11 bases.

This clonotype was counted only a few times. The chain couples TRBV13 to TRBJ2-1, with 8 bases fitting TRBD2. V trimming: 5 bases; J trimming: 6 bases; junction bases outside the gene matches: 12. From germline, CDR1 is PRHDT and CDR2 FYEKMQ (reference sequence). The CDR3 length is 16 residues. CDR3 region: CASSPWGTRGSNEQFF. As DNA, the CDR3 is TGTGCCAGCAGCCCGTGGGGGACTAGGGGGTCCAATGAGCAGTTCTTC.

This clonotype was picked up many times. V is TRBV27 and J is TRBJ2-2; D remains unclear. V dropped 6 bases and J dropped 3 bases, with 5 bases sitting between them. The CDR3 covers 12 residues. Germline CDR1 is MNHEY and CDR2 is SMNVEV (reference sequence). CDR3 loop: CASRSDTGELFF. DNA of the CDR3: TGTGCCAGCAGAAGTGACACCGGGGAGCTGTTTTTT.

The gene calls are TRBV6-2 or TRBV6-3 and TRBJ2-1; a possible D gene is TRBD2 (6 bases). V lost 2 bases, J lost 15 bases, and 11 bases lay in between. In germline, CDR1 is MNHEY, CDR2 SVGEGT. The CDR3 length is 11 residues. CDR3 DNA sequence: TGTGCCAGCAGTTACGCGGGACCGCGGTTCTTC. Protein sequence: CASSYAGPRFF.

The chain is built from TRBV3-1 and TRBJ2-1; 12 bases map to TRBD2. J gave up 4 bases and V 0 bases, and 4 bases lay outside the gene matches. CDR1 is LGHDT and CDR2 is YNNKEL in the germline V gene (reference sequence). CDR3 size: 17 residues. The CDR3 coding sequence is TGTGCCAGCAGCCAAGATACACTAGCGGGAGGTTACAATGAGCAGTTCTTC. Amino acid sequence: CASSQDTLAGGYNEQFF.

The chain is built from TRBV23-1 and TRBJ2-7, with unresolved D. TRBV23-1 is an open reading frame, and its role is uncertain. V lost 8 bases and J lost 2, with 10 bases in between. The CDR3 loop spans 12 amino acids. The CDR3: CASRGTPYEQYF. The CDR3 bases are TGCGCCAGCCGAGGTACCCCCTACGAGCAGTACTTC.

The V call is TRBV12-3 or TRBV12-4, the J call TRBJ1-4; 9 positions agree with TRBD1. The junction had 9 bases not matched to a gene; V was cut back by 6 bases and J by 4 bases. The CDR3 covers 16 residues. The CDR3: CASSPGQGRDNEKLFF. The CDR3 DNA reads TGTGCCAGCAGCCCGGGACAGGGTCGCGATAATGAAAAACTGTTTTTT.

In this sample, this clonotype turned up a few times. This chain joins TRBV7-8 and TRBJ2-3; no firm D call. Germline CDR1 SGHVS, CDR2 FQNEAQ. V lost 7 bases and J 0 bases, leaving 14 bases between the germline ends. The CDR3 is made up of 15 amino acids. CDR3: CASNMGWKSTDTQYF. The CDR3 nucleotides read TGTGCCAGCAACATGGGGTGGAAGAGCACAGATACGCAGTATTTT.

The CDR3 sequence is CSARDPGTGDTGELFF. The DNA of the CDR3 is TGCAGTGCTAGAGATCCAGGGACAGGGGACACCGGGGAGCTGTTTTTT. This chain links TRBV20-1 with TRBJ2-2, with 10 bases fitting TRBD1. Germline lookup yields CDR1 DFQATT and CDR2 SNEGSKA (reference sequence). CDR3 length equals 16 residues. Losses at the gene ends were 0 bases for V and 3 bases for J; bases not matched to a gene: 4.

This chain uses TRBV9 with TRBJ2-7; D remains unclear. Germline CDR1 is SGDLS and CDR2 is YYNGEE. Trimming stripped 0 bases from V and 0 bases from J, with 10 bases between. The CDR3 is 15 residues long. CDR3 residues: CASSVEDFSSYEQYF. The CDR3 DNA reads TGTGCCAGCAGCGTAGAAGATTTTAGCTCCTACGAGCAGTACTTC. Combining the CDR3 with reference TRBV9 and TRBJ2-7 gives the whole variable domain DSGVTQTPKHLITATGQRVTLRCSPRSGDLSVYWYQQSLDQGLQFLIQYYNGEERAKGNILERFSAQQFPDLHSELNLSSLELGDSALYFCASSVEDFSSYEQYFGPGTRLTVT.

This clonotype occurred a few times. The chain joins TRBV12-3 or TRBV12-4 to TRBJ2-2, with D tentatively TRBD1 (6 bases). Deletions cut 4 bases from V and 5 bases from J, with 8 bases between. The CDR3 has 13 amino acids. CDR3 region: CASSWGHTGELFF. CDR3 in DNA: TGTGCCAGCAGTTGGGGACATACCGGGGAGCTGTTTTTT.